The rows below give T cell receptor beta chains drawn from one sample of a study of T cell responses to AZD1222 COVID-19 vaccine. Profiled with immunoSEQ multiplex PCR; TCRdb holds only in-frame clones, not every one. The sample consists of under 200,000 clones, more than 85% of them appearing once. The specimen was peripheral blood, collected on day 0 of AZD1222 vaccination. Receptors were obtained from an adult in good health. The CDR3 runs from the conserved cysteine through the conserved F or W. Fields, in order: V gene, clone size, J gene, D gene, CDR3 protein, CDR3 DNA. D genes are given only for firm matches. Only part of the rows carry a size: once, few, many, or a class if the clone is expanded.

v_gene: TRBV19
abundance: NA
j_gene: TRBJ2-1
d_gene: NA
CDR3aa: CASRIGTPLYNEQFF
CDR3nt: TGTGCCAGTAGGATCGGGACTCCCTTATACAATGAGCAGTTCTTC

v_gene: TRBV5-6
abundance: NA
j_gene: TRBJ2-6
d_gene: TRBD1
CDR3aa: CASSRDRAGANVLTF
CDR3nt: TGTGCCAGCAGCCGAGACAGGGCGGGGGCCAACGTCCTGACTTTC

v_gene: TRBV6-2/TRBV6-3
abundance: NA
j_gene: TRBJ1-5
d_gene: NA
CDR3aa: CASSPPYQPQHF
CDR3nt: TGTGCCAGCAGTCCACCCTATCAGCCCCAGCATTTT

v_gene: TRBV19
abundance: NA
j_gene: TRBJ1-1
d_gene: NA
CDR3aa: CASADLGNMNTEAFF
CDR3nt: TGTGCCAGTGCGGACTTGGGTAATATGAACACTGAAGCTTTCTTT

v_gene: TRBV6-2/TRBV6-3
abundance: few
j_gene: TRBJ2-7
d_gene: TRBD2
CDR3aa: CASSYSPLAGARQYF
CDR3nt: TGTGCCAGCAGTTACTCTCCCCTAGCGGGAGCAAGGCAGTACTTC

v_gene: TRBV12-5
abundance: NA
j_gene: TRBJ1-1
d_gene: NA
CDR3aa: CASGFSSAMNTEAFF
CDR3nt: TGTGCTAGTGGTTTCTCCTCTGCCATGAACACTGAAGCTTTCTTT

v_gene: TRBV7-9
abundance: NA
j_gene: TRBJ1-2
d_gene: NA
CDR3aa: CASSLAPRTDYGYTF
CDR3nt: TGTGCCAGCAGCTTAGCGCCAAGGACAGACTATGGCTACACCTTC

v_gene: TRBV3-1/TRBV3-2
abundance: few
j_gene: TRBJ1-2
d_gene: TRBD1
CDR3aa: CASSQVRDRGSSF
CDR3nt: TGTGCCAGCAGCCAAGTCCGGGACAGGGGAAGTTCCTTC

v_gene: TRBV19
abundance: NA
j_gene: TRBJ1-5
d_gene: TRBD1
CDR3aa: CASSMARQGYSNQPQHF
CDR3nt: TGTGCCAGTAGTATGGCGAGACAGGGGTATAGCAATCAGCCCCAGCATTTT

v_gene: TRBV11-2
abundance: few
j_gene: TRBJ1-5
d_gene: NA
CDR3aa: CASSWAGGNQPQHF
CDR3nt: TGTGCCAGCAGCTGGGCAGGTGGCAATCAGCCCCAGCATTTT

v_gene: TRBV10-2
abundance: NA
j_gene: TRBJ2-5
d_gene: TRBD1
CDR3aa: CASSGQGFQETQYF
CDR3nt: TGCGCCAGCAGCGGACAGGGCTTCCAAGAGACCCAGTACTTC

v_gene: TRBV6-5
abundance: NA
j_gene: TRBJ1-5
d_gene: NA
CDR3aa: CASSYKGGPQHF
CDR3nt: TGTGCCAGCAGTTATAAGGGGGGGCCCCAGCATTTT

v_gene: TRBV7-9
abundance: once
j_gene: TRBJ2-1
d_gene: TRBD2
CDR3aa: CASSLGLAGGRYEQFF
CDR3nt: TGTGCCAGCAGCTTAGGGTTAGCGGGAGGGCGGTATGAGCAGTTCTTC

v_gene: TRBV6-1
abundance: NA
j_gene: TRBJ1-1
d_gene: NA
CDR3aa: CASSEAWGNTEAFF
CDR3nt: TGTGCCAGCAGTGAAGCGTGGGGGAACACTGAAGCTTTCTTT

v_gene: TRBV7-8
abundance: NA
j_gene: TRBJ1-1
d_gene: NA
CDR3aa: CASTFPEDPLGTEAFF
CDR3nt: TGTGCCAGCACCTTCCCGGAGGACCCTCTTGGGACTGAAGCTTTCTTT

v_gene: TRBV5-4
abundance: NA
j_gene: TRBJ2-5
d_gene: TRBD1
CDR3aa: CASSRTGVETQYF
CDR3nt: TGTGCCAGCAGTCGTACAGGGGTGGAGACCCAGTACTTC

v_gene: TRBV6-5
abundance: NA
j_gene: TRBJ1-5
d_gene: NA
CDR3aa: CASSYSRGPNQPQHF
CDR3nt: TGTGCCAGCAGTTACTCGAGAGGGCCCAATCAGCCCCAGCATTTT

v_gene: TRBV10-3
abundance: NA
j_gene: TRBJ1-2
d_gene: NA
CDR3aa: CAISEEWGGHGYTF
CDR3nt: TGTGCCATCAGTGAGGAGTGGGGGGGGCATGGCTACACCTTC

v_gene: TRBV6-2/TRBV6-3
abundance: NA
j_gene: TRBJ2-7
d_gene: TRBD2
CDR3aa: CASSWGFGTSNYEQYF
CDR3nt: TGTGCCAGCAGTTGGGGTTTTGGGACTAGCAACTACGAGCAGTACTTC

v_gene: TRBV2
abundance: NA
j_gene: TRBJ1-5
d_gene: NA
CDR3aa: CASSEEKPTPQHF
CDR3nt: TGTGCCAGCAGTGAGGAGAAACCAACGCCCCAGCATTTT

v_gene: TRBV9
abundance: once
j_gene: TRBJ1-5
d_gene: NA
CDR3aa: CASSPGTTRGQPQHF
CDR3nt: TGTGCCAGCAGCCCGGGGACAACCAGGGGACAGCCCCAGCATTTT

v_gene: TRBV25-1
abundance: NA
j_gene: TRBJ2-7
d_gene: TRBD2
CDR3aa: CASSLPSGGREQYF
CDR3nt: TGTGCCAGCAGCCTCCCTAGCGGGGGTCGCGAGCAGTACTTC

v_gene: TRBV19
abundance: once
j_gene: TRBJ1-2
d_gene: TRBD1
CDR3aa: CASSAGQGPGYTF
CDR3nt: TGTGCCAGTAGCGCGGGACAGGGGCCCGGCTACACCTTC

v_gene: TRBV4-1
abundance: NA
j_gene: TRBJ1-1
d_gene: NA
CDR3aa: CASSAPTGGTEAFF
CDR3nt: TGCGCCAGCAGCGCCCCGACCGGGGGGACTGAAGCTTTCTTT

v_gene: TRBV19
abundance: once
j_gene: TRBJ1-5
d_gene: NA
CDR3aa: CASSIQSVGNQPQHF
CDR3nt: TGTGCCAGTAGTATACAGTCGGTAGGCAATCAGCCCCAGCATTTT

v_gene: TRBV29-1
abundance: NA
j_gene: TRBJ2-7
d_gene: NA
CDR3aa: CSVGPGLTYEQYF
CDR3nt: TGCAGCGTTGGTCCCGGTCTGACCTACGAGCAGTACTTC

v_gene: TRBV2
abundance: once
j_gene: TRBJ1-5
d_gene: NA
CDR3aa: CASRERRALNQPQHF
CDR3nt: TGTGCCAGCAGGGAACGGCGGGCCCTCAATCAGCCCCAGCATTTT

v_gene: TRBV27
abundance: NA
j_gene: TRBJ1-1
d_gene: NA
CDR3aa: CASKEGVLGLNTEAFF
CDR3nt: TGTGCCAGCAAGGAAGGGGTGTTGGGGTTAAACACTGAAGCTTTCTTT

v_gene: TRBV3-1/TRBV3-2
abundance: NA
j_gene: TRBJ1-2
d_gene: NA
CDR3aa: CASSQEPTNYGYTF
CDR3nt: TGTGCCAGCAGCCAAGAGCCTACTAACTATGGCTACACCTTC

v_gene: TRBV29-1
abundance: NA
j_gene: TRBJ1-2
d_gene: TRBD1
CDR3aa: CSVGTKGQVSRNYGYTF
CDR3nt: TGCAGCGTTGGGACGAAGGGACAGGTCTCTCGGAACTATGGCTACACCTTC

v_gene: TRBV5-5
abundance: once
j_gene: TRBJ2-7
d_gene: TRBD2
CDR3aa: CASSLETGGPYEQYF
CDR3nt: TGTGCCAGCAGCTTGGAGACGGGAGGGCCTTACGAGCAGTACTTC

v_gene: TRBV7-6
abundance: NA
j_gene: TRBJ1-1
d_gene: NA
CDR3aa: CASSPGPRGTEAFF
CDR3nt: TGTGCCAGCAGCCCAGGACCTAGAGGAACTGAAGCTTTCTTT

v_gene: TRBV11-2
abundance: NA
j_gene: TRBJ1-2
d_gene: NA
CDR3aa: CASSLGAGKDGYTF
CDR3nt: TGTGCCAGCAGCTTAGGAGCAGGGAAGGATGGCTACACCTTC

v_gene: TRBV30
abundance: NA
j_gene: TRBJ1-1
d_gene: TRBD1
CDR3aa: CAWKTGFAVNTEAFF
CDR3nt: TGTGCCTGGAAGACAGGGTTTGCGGTGAACACTGAAGCTTTCTTT

v_gene: TRBV24-1
abundance: NA
j_gene: TRBJ2-7
d_gene: NA
CDR3aa: CATSQDSYEQYF
CDR3nt: TGTGCCACCAGTCAGGATTCCTACGAGCAGTACTTC

v_gene: TRBV10-3
abundance: NA
j_gene: TRBJ2-7
d_gene: NA
CDR3aa: CAISARDTNSYEQYF
CDR3nt: TGTGCCATCAGCGCTCGGGACACCAACTCCTACGAGCAGTACTTC